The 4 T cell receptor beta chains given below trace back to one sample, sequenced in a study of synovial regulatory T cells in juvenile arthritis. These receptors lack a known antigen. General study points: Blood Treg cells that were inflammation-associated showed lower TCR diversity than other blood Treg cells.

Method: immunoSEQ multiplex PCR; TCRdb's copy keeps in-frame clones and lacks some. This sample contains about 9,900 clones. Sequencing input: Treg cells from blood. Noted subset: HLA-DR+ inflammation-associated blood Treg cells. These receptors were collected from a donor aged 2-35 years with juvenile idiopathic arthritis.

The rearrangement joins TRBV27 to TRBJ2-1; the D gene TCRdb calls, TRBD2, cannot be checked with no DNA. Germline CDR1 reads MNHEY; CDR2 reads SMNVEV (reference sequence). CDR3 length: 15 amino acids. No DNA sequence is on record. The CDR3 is CASSVVASSYNEQFF.

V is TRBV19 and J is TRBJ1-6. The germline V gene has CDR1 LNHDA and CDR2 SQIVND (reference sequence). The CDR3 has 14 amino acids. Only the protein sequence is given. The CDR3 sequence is CASSTTGENSPLHF.

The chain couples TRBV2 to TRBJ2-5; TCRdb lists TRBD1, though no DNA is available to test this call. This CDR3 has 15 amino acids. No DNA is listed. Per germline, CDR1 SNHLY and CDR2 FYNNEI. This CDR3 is CASSDGDTPKGTQYF. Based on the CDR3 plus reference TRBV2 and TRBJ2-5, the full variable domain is EPEVTQTPSHQVTQMGQEVILRCVPISNHLYFYWYRQILGQKVEFLVSFYNNEISEKSEIFDDQFSVERPDGSNFTLKIRSTKLEDSAMYFCASSDGDTPKGTQYFGPGTRLLVL.

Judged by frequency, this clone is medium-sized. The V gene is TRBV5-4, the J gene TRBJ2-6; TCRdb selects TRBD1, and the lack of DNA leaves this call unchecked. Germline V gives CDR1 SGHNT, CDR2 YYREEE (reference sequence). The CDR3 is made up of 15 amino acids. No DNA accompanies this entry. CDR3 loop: CASSTQGGGANVLTF.